The rows below give T cell receptor beta chains drawn from one sample of a study of cytomegalovirus exposure and HLA in healthy donors. Repertoires were generated with immunoSEQ multiplex PCR, while TCRdb's copy carries only in-frame clones and drops some. The sample holds about 62,000 clones; 70% to 90% are singletons and the top ten take 1.4%. The sequenced sample consisted of PBMCs. The receptor set was obtained from a man aged 18 to 30 in good health and CMV-seronegative. The CDR3 runs from the conserved cysteine through the conserved F or W. A D gene is named only where the DNA matches it firmly. The size of a clone is reported for some rows only, either as once, few or many, or as a class for expanded clones.

TRBJ2-2,NA,NA,TRBV5-1,CASHREGNTGELFF,TGCGCCAGTCACAGGGAGGGGAACACCGGGGAGCTGTTTTTT
TRBJ2-5,TRBD2,NA,TRBV5-4,CASSHRLAGGLETQYF,TGTGCCAGCAGCCATAGACTAGCGGGGGGTTTAGAGACCCAGTACTTC
TRBJ1-4,TRBD1,once,TRBV7-6,CASSLGGTAPNEKLFF,TGTGCCAGCAGCTTAGGGGGGACAGCTCCTAATGAAAAACTGTTTTTT
TRBJ2-5,NA,NA,TRBV11-3,CASSPDSQETQYF,TGTGCCAGCAGCCCGGACAGCCAAGAGACCCAGTACTTC
TRBJ2-2,NA,NA,TRBV15,CATSVGFGELFF,TGTGCCACCAGCGTCGGTTTCGGGGAGCTGTTTTTT
TRBJ2-2,TRBD1,once,TRBV10-3,CAISEGGVYTGELFF,TGTGCCATCAGTGAAGGGGGCGTGTACACCGGGGAGCTGTTTTTT
TRBJ1-2,TRBD1,NA,TRBV19,CASSIDQTGGYGYTF,TGTGCCAGTAGTATAGATCAAACAGGGGGCTATGGCTACACCTTC
TRBJ1-5,TRBD1,NA,TRBV28,CASSTFGQGYRPQHF,TGTGCCAGCAGTACCTTCGGACAGGGCTATAGGCCCCAGCATTTT
TRBJ2-5,NA,NA,TRBV18,CASSPLSGIQETQYF,TGTGCCAGCTCACCACTTAGCGGTATTCAAGAGACCCAGTACTTC
TRBJ2-7,NA,NA,TRBV6-1,CAVRPLLRGVGEQYF,TGTGCCGTGCGCCCCCTTTTGCGGGGAGTGGGCGAGCAGTACTTC
TRBJ2-7,TRBD1,NA,TRBV30,CAWSGQGTYEQYF,TGTGCCTGGAGTGGACAGGGGACCTACGAGCAGTACTTC
TRBJ1-6,NA,NA,TRBV9,CASSVAGLDNSPLHF,TGTGCCAGCAGCGTAGCGGGGTTGGATAATTCACCCCTCCACTTT
TRBJ1-6,TRBD1,once,TRBV7-6,CASSSDRDRSPLHF,TGTGCCAGCAGCTCGGACAGGGACAGGTCACCCCTCCACTTT
TRBJ1-4,TRBD1,NA,TRBV30,CAWGGGTGGEKLFF,TGTGCCTGGGGAGGGGGGACAGGGGGTGAAAAACTGTTTTTT
TRBJ2-7,NA,NA,TRBV4-1,CASSQEKWRKQYF,TGCGCCAGCAGCCAAGAGAAGTGGAGGAAGCAGTACTTC
TRBJ2-1,NA,NA,TRBV5-1,CASGLGLDNEQFF,TGCGCCAGCGGCTTGGGGCTCGACAATGAGCAGTTCTTC
TRBJ2-5,NA,NA,TRBV7-9,CASSSTGTWGETQYF,TGTGCCAGCAGCTCGACAGGGACTTGGGGAGAGACCCAGTACTTC
TRBJ1-4,TRBD1,NA,TRBV4-1,CASSRSLGQGINEKLFF,TGCGCCAGCAGCCGATCACTCGGACAGGGAATTAATGAAAAACTGTTTTTT
TRBJ1-1,TRBD1,once,TRBV30,CAWSGVGDSEAFF,TGTGCCTGGAGTGGCGTAGGGGACAGCGAAGCTTTCTTT
TRBJ1-1,NA,NA,TRBV6-5,CASSYSGRGTEAFF,TGTGCCAGCAGTTACTCGGGGCGGGGGACTGAAGCTTTCTTT
TRBJ2-1,NA,NA,TRBV4-1,CASSQVAGGQNNEQFF,TGCGCCAGCAGCCAAGTTGCCGGGGGGCAGAACAATGAGCAGTTCTTC
TRBJ2-7,TRBD1,NA,TRBV7-9,CASSWGQGRGGEQYF,TGTGCCAGCAGCTGGGGACAGGGCAGGGGAGGCGAGCAGTACTTC
TRBJ1-2,NA,NA,TRBV15,CATSRGQNTNYGYTF,TGTGCCACCAGCAGAGGACAGAACACTAACTATGGCTACACCTTC
TRBJ2-7,NA,NA,TRBV27,CASRRAGSSYEQYF,TGTGCCAGCAGGCGGGCGGGGAGCTCCTACGAGCAGTACTTC
TRBJ2-2,TRBD2,NA,TRBV11-3,CASGPGGATDTGELFF,TGTGCCAGCGGGCCCGGGGGGGCGACGGACACCGGGGAGCTGTTTTTT
TRBJ1-4,TRBD1,NA,TRBV5-1,CASSLPRQGTTNEKLFF,TGCGCCAGCAGCCTACCAAGACAGGGAACAACTAATGAAAAACTGTTTTTT
TRBJ2-1,NA,NA,TRBV7-4,CASSLYTVCNEQFF,TGTGCCAGCAGCTTGTATACGGTCTGCAATGAGCAGTTCTTC
TRBJ2-3,NA,NA,TRBV29-1,CSVDSGSTDTQYF,TGCAGCGTAGATAGCGGCAGCACAGATACGCAGTATTTT
TRBJ2-7,TRBD1,NA,TRBV23-1,CASSQFKDRGYEQYF,TGCGCCAGCAGTCAATTTAAGGACAGGGGCTACGAGCAGTACTTC
TRBJ1-2,NA,NA,TRBV7-2,CASSLGNPENGYTF,TGTGCCAGCAGCTTGGGCAACCCAGAGAATGGCTACACCTTC
TRBJ2-2,TRBD1,NA,TRBV6-5,CASRAGTGLFEELFF,TGTGCCAGCAGAGCCGGGACAGGGTTGTTCGAGGAGCTGTTTTTT
TRBJ2-5,NA,NA,TRBV6-1,CASLETRETQYF,TGTGCCAGCCTTGAGACTCGCGAGACCCAGTACTTC
TRBJ1-3,NA,NA,TRBV6-5,CASSYGSGRKGNTIYF,TGTGCCAGCAGTTACGGGAGCGGGAGGAAGGGAAACACCATATATTTT
TRBJ1-3,TRBD1,NA,TRBV7-9,CASSLGTAGNTIYF,TGTGCCAGCAGCCTCGGGACAGCTGGAAACACCATATATTTT
TRBJ2-7,TRBD1,NA,TRBV7-3,CASSPTGQGIDRQYF,TGTGCCAGCAGCCCTACGGGACAGGGAATAGACCGGCAGTACTTC